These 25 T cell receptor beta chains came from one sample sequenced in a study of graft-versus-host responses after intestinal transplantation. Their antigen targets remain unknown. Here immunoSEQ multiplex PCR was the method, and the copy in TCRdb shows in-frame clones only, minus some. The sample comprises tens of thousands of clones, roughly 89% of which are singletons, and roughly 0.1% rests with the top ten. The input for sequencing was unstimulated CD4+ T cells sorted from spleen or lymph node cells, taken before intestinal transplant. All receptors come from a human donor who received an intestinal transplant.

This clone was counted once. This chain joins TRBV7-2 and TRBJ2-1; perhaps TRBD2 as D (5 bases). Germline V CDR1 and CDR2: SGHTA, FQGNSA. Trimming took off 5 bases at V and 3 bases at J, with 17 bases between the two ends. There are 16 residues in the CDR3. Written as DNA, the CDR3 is TGTGCCAGCAGCCCTAGGTGGGAGCTAATCTACAATGAGCAGTTCTTC. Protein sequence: CASSPRWELIYNEQFF. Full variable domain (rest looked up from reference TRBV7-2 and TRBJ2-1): GAGVSQSPSNKVTEKGKDVELRCDPISGHTALYWYRQSLGQGLEFLIYFQGNSAPDKSGLPSDRFSAERTGGSVSTLTIQRTQQEDSAVYLCASSPRWELIYNEQFFGPGTRLTVL.

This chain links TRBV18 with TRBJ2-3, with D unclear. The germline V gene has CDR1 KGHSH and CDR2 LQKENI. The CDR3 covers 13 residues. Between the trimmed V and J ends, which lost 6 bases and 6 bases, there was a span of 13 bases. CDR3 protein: CASSPPLRDTQYF. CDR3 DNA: TGTGCCAGCTCGCCTCCACTCCGCGATACGCAGTATTTT. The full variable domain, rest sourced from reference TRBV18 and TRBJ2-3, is NAGVMQNPRHLVRRRGQEARLRCSPMKGHSHVYWYRQLPEEGLKFMVYLQKENIIDESGMPKERFSAEFPKEGPSILRIQQVVRGDSAAYFCASSPPLRDTQYFGPGTRLTVL.

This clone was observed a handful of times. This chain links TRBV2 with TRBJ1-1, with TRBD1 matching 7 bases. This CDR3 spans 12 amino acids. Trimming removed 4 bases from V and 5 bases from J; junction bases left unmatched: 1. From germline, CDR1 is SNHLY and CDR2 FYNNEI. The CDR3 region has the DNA TGTGCCAGCAGTGCGGACAGGACTGAAGCTTTCTTT. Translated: CASSADRTEAFF.

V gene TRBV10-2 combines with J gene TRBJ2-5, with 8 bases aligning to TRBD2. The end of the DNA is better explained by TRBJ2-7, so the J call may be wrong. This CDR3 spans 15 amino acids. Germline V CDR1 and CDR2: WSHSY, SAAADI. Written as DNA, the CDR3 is TGCGCCAGCAGTCCAAGCGGGGGAGCCGCTTACGAGCAGTACTTC. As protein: CASSPSGGAAYEQYF.

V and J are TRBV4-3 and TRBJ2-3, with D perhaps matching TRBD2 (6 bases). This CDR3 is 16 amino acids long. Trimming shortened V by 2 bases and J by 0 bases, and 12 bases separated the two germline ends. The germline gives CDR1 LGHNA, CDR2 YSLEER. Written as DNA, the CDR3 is TGCGCCAGCAGCCAAACCACTAGCCAGAGCACAGATACGCAGTATTTT. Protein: CASSQTTSQSTDTQYF.

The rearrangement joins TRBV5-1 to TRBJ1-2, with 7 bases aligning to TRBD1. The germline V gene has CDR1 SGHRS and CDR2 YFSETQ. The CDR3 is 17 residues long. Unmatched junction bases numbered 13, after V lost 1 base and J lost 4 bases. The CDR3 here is CASSLSLGTDNFYGYTF. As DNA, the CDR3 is TGCGCCAGCAGCTTGTCACTGGGGACAGACAACTTCTATGGCTACACCTTC. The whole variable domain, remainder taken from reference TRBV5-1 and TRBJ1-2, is KAGVTQTPRYLIKTRGQQVTLSCSPISGHRSVSWYQQTPGQGLQFLFEYFSETQRNKGNFPGRFSGRQFSNSRSEMNVSTLELGDSALYLCASSLSLGTDNFYGYTFGSGTRLTVV.

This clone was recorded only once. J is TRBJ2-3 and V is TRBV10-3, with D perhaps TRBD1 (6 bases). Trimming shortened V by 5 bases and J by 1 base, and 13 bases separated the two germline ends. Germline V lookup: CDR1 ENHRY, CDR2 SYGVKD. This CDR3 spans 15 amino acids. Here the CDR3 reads CAISREDRRTDTQYF. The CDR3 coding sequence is TGTGCCATCAGTCGGGAAGACAGGCGCACAGATACGCAGTATTTT.

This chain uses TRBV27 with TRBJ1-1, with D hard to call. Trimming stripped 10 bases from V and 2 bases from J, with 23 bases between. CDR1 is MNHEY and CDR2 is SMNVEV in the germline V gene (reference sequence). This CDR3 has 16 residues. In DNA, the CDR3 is TGTGCCATACAACAGACAACACCTAATACAAACACTGAAGCTTTCTTT. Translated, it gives CAIQQTTPNTNTEAFF.

The CDR3 region is CAISATTSGGTDTQYF. The CDR3 bases are TGTGCCATCAGTGCAACGACTAGCGGGGGGACAGATACGCAGTATTTT. The chain is built from TRBV10-3 and TRBJ2-3, with 13 positions matching TRBD2. Germline CDR1 and CDR2: ENHRY and SYGVKD. The CDR3 is made up of 16 amino acids. The ends lost 4 bases at V and 3 bases at J; junction bases unmatched: 4.

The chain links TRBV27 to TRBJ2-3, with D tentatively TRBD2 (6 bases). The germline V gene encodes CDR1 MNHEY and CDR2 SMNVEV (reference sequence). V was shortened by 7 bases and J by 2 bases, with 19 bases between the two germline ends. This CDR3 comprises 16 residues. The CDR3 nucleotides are TGTGCCAGCACCCGTGGAGGGGCCGCCTTCACAGATACGCAGTATTTT. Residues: CASTRGGAAFTDTQYF.

CDR3 DNA: TGTGCTAGTGGCCTGCAGGGTACTGGAAACACCATATATTTT. Its protein is CASGLQGTGNTIYF. The chain couples TRBV12-5 to TRBJ1-3; D is perhaps TRBD1 (5 bases). The germline V gene has CDR1 LGHNT and CDR2 FRNRAP. The CDR3 loop spans 14 amino acids. Trimming took off 6 bases at V and 2 bases at J, with 11 bases between the two ends.

Here the CDR3 reads CASSQGGGGGLNTEAFF. The CDR3 DNA follows: TGCGCCAGCAGCCAAGGAGGGGGCGGAGGGTTAAACACTGAAGCTTTCTTT. This chain links TRBV4-1 with TRBJ1-1, with 7 bases aligning to TRBD1. Trimming removed 1 base from V and 2 bases from J; junction bases left unmatched: 10. The CDR3 is 17 amino acids. Germline V gene lookup returns CDR1 MGHRA and CDR2 YSYEKL.

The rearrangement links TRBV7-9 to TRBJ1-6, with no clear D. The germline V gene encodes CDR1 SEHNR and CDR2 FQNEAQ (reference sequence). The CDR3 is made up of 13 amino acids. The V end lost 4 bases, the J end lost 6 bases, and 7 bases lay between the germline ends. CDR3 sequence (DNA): TGTGCCAGCAGCTCCACGGTTAATTCACCCCTCCACTTT. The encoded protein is CASSSTVNSPLHF.

As DNA, the CDR3 is TGTGCCAGCAGCACCACGAGATACGAGCAGTACTTC. This codes for CASSTTRYEQYF. This chain connects TRBV11-2 to TRBJ2-7; D remains ambiguous. The CDR3 covers 12 residues. Trimming removed 5 bases at V and 4 bases at J, with 9 bases between. CDR1 and CDR2 (germline): SGHAT, FQNNGV. Based on the CDR3 plus reference TRBV11-2 and TRBJ2-7, the full variable domain is EAGVAQSPRYKIIEKRQSVAFWCNPISGHATLYWYQQILGQGPKLLIQFQNNGVVDDSQLPKDRFSAERLKGVDSTLKIQPAKLEDSAVYLCASSTTRYEQYFGPGTRLTVT.

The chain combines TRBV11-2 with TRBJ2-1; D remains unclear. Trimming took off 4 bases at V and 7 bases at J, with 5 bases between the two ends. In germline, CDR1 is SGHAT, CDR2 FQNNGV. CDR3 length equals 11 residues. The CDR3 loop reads CASSSTNEQFF. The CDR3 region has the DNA TGTGCCAGCAGCTCGACTAATGAGCAGTTCTTC. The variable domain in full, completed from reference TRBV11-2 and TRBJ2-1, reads EAGVAQSPRYKIIEKRQSVAFWCNPISGHATLYWYQQILGQGPKLLIQFQNNGVVDDSQLPKDRFSAERLKGVDSTLKIQPAKLEDSAVYLCASSSTNEQFFGPGTRLTVL.

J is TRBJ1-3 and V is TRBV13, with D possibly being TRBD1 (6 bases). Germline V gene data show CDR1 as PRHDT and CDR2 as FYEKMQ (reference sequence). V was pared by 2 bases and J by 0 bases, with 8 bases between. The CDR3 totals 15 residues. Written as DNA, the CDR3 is TGTGCCAGCAGCTTATTAGGGGGCTCTGGAAACACCATATATTTT. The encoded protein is CASSLLGGSGNTIYF.

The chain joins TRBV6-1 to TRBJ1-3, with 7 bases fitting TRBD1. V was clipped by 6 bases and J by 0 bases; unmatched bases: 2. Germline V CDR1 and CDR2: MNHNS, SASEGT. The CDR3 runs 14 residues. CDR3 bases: TGTGCCAGCAGACAGGGGTTCTCTGGAAACACCATATATTTT. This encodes CASRQGFSGNTIYF.

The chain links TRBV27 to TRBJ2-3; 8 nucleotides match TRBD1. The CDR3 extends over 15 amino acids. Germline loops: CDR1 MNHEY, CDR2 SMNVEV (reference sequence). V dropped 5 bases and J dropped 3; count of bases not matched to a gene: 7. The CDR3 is CASSPGTGSTDTQYF. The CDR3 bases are TGTGCCAGCAGTCCGGGGACAGGAAGTACAGATACGCAGTATTTT.

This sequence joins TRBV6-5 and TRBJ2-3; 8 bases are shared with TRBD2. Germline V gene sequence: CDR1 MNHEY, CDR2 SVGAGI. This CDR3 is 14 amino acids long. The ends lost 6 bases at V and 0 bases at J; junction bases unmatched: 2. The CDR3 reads CASRLAASTDTQYF. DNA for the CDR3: TGTGCCAGCAGACTAGCGGCTAGCACAGATACGCAGTATTTT.

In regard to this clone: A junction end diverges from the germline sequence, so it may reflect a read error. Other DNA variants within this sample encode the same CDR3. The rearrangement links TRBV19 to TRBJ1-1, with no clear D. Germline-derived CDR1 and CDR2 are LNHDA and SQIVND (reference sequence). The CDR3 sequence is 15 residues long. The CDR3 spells CASRLAEGTNTEAFF. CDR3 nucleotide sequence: TGTGCCAGTAGACTGGCGGAGGGTACGAACACTGAGGCTTTCTTT.

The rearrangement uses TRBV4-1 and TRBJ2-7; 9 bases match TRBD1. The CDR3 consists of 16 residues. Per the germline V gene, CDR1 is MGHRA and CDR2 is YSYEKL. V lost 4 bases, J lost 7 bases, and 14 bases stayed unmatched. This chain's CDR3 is CASSRIPDRGVEEQYF. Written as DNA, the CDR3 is TGCGCCAGCAGCCGTATTCCCGACAGGGGGGTCGAGGAGCAGTACTTC.

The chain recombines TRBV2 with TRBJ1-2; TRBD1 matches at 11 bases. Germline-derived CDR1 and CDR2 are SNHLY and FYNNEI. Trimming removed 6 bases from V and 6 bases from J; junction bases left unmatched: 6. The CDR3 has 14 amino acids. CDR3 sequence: CASRGRTGGDGYTF. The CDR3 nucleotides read TGTGCCAGCAGGGGACGGACAGGGGGCGATGGCTACACCTTC. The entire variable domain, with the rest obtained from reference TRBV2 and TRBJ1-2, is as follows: EPEVTQTPSHQVTQMGQEVILRCVPISNHLYFYWYRQILGQKVEFLVSFYNNEISEKSEIFDDQFSVERPDGSNFTLKIRSTKLEDSAMYFCASRGRTGGDGYTFGSGTRLTVV.

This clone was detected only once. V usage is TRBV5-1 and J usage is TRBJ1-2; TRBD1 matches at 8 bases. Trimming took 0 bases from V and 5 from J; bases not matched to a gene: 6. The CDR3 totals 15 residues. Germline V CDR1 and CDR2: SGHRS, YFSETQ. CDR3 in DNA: TGCGCCAGCAGCTTGGCAGCAGGGGGCGGATATGGCTACACCTTC. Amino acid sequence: CASSLAAGGGYGYTF.

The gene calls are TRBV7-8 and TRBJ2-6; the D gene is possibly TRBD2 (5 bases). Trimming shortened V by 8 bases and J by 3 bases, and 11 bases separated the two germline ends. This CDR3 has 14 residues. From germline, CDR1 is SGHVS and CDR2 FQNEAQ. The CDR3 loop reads CASGPGLGANVLTF. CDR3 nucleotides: TGTGCCAGCGGTCCAGGACTTGGGGCCAACGTCCTGACTTTC.

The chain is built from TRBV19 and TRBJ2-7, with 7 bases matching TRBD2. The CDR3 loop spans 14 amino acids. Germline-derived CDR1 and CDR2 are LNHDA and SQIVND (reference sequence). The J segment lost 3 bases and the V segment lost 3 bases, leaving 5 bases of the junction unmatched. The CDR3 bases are TGTGCCAGTAGTATTGAGGCGGGGGTCTACGAGCAGTACTTC. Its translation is CASSIEAGVYEQYF.